One and the same sample provided the 22 T cell receptor beta chains below, sequenced in a study of CD8 T cells in Susac syndrome. A quantity of roughly 0.5 to 1 ug RNA underwent reverse transcription using random hexamers. One entry per CDR3 protein, called by TCRdb with MiXCR from the immunoSEQ multiplex PCR reads. Counted here are 120,000 to 150,000 distinct CDR3 sequences, approximately 95% occurring once; the ten biggest clones make up over 0.1%. Sample: CD4+ T cells from PBMCs. Source of these receptors: a human donor with multiple sclerosis.

V is TRBV12-3 or TRBV12-4 and J is TRBJ1-5; no definite D call. V was trimmed by 5 bases and J by 4 bases, leaving 9 bases between them. The CDR3 covers 13 residues. For the CDR3, the DNA is TGTGCCAGCAGTAAATTGGGGAATCAGCCCCAGCATTTT. Translating it yields CASSKLGNQPQHF.

The V call is TRBV27, the J call TRBJ1-2; D is unresolved. The germline gives CDR1 MNHEY, CDR2 SMNVEV (reference sequence). V gave up 5 bases and J gave up 0 bases, with 10 bases separating them. This CDR3 has 14 residues. This CDR3 is CASSRAAPNYGYTF. The CDR3 bases are TGTGCCAGCAGTCGAGCTGCTCCTAACTATGGCTACACCTTC.

The genes are TRBV12-3 or TRBV12-4 and TRBJ2-4; maybe TRBD2 (5 bases). The CDR3 contains 14 residues. V lost 3 bases to trimming and J lost 7 bases, with 13 bases between them. CDR3 DNA: TGTGCCAGCAGTTTGGGCGGGCTGGGGAACATTCAGTACTTC. Its protein is CASSLGGLGNIQYF.

This rearrangement joins TRBV9 to TRBJ1-5, with a possible D match to TRBD1 (5 bases). Germline assignment: CDR1 SGDLS and CDR2 YYNGEE. The CDR3 has 15 residues. Deletions cut 0 bases from V and 7 bases from J, with 14 bases between. Written as DNA, the CDR3 is TGTGCCAGCAGCGTAGGGGGCAGTGGTGGGCAGCCCCAGCATTTT. It yields the protein CASSVGGSGGQPQHF.

The chain uses TRBV9 and TRBJ2-3; D remains ambiguous. This CDR3 is built from 14 residues. Per the germline V gene, CDR1 is SGDLS and CDR2 is YYNGEE. The germline V and J ends were trimmed by 6 bases and 2 bases, with 13 bases remaining between them. This chain's CDR3 is CASNSAPSTDTQYF. The CDR3 nucleotides are TGTGCCAGCAACTCCGCCCCCTCCACAGATACGCAGTATTTT.

The gene calls are TRBV24-1 and TRBJ2-1, with unresolved D. CDR3 size: 12 residues. Germline CDR1 and CDR2: KGHDR and SFDVKD. With 4 bases removed from V and 10 bases from J, the gap between germline ends came to 10 bases. CDR3 region: CATSDSRREQFF. The CDR3 coding sequence is TGTGCCACCAGTGACTCACGTAGGGAGCAGTTCTTC.

The V gene is TRBV30, the J gene TRBJ1-1; TRBD1 is a possible D gene (6 bases). The CDR3 length is 15 residues. Per germline, CDR1 GTSNPN and CDR2 SVGIG (reference sequence). The V gene lost 0 bases and the J gene lost 0 bases, with 11 bases spanning the gap. The CDR3 loop reads CAWSVGGNLNTEAFF. CDR3 DNA: TGTGCCTGGAGTGTAGGGGGGAACCTGAACACTGAAGCTTTCTTT.

J is TRBJ2-5 and V is TRBV27; either TRBD1 or TRBD2 may fit D (6 bases each). The CDR3 has 19 amino acids. Looked up from germline, CDR1 is MNHEY and CDR2 is SMNVEV (reference sequence). Trimming pared 4 bases from V and 5 bases from J, leaving 29 bases between. The DNA of the CDR3 is TGTGCCAGCAGTTCAGGCGCCCCAGGGGAGGCCCCTTCTGGGGAGACCCAGTACTTC. This encodes CASSSGAPGEAPSGETQYF.

This clonotype came up once. As DNA, the CDR3 is TGTGCCAGCAGCCCGCTGGGGCGGGGAGGTTGGGGAGATACGCAGTATTTT. It specifies CASSPLGRGGWGDTQYF. The chain recombines TRBV9 with TRBJ2-3; D might be TRBD2 (6 bases). This CDR3 is built from 17 residues. Looked up from germline, CDR1 is SGDLS and CDR2 is YYNGEE. V shed 4 bases and J shed 5 bases, with 23 bases lying between them.

The V call is TRBV5-1, the J call TRBJ2-7; D might be TRBD1 (6 bases). Germline V gene data show CDR1 as SGHRS and CDR2 as YFSETQ. V was clipped by 4 bases and J by 6 bases, with 14 bases between them. CDR3 length: 13 residues. For the CDR3, the DNA is TGCGCCAGCAGCAATACAGGGACCCCCGAGCAGTACTTC. As protein: CASSNTGTPEQYF.

This clonotype was counted only a few times. V and J are TRBV4-2 and TRBJ2-1, with 8 bases that match TRBD2. CDR1 and CDR2 from the germline V gene are LGHNA and YNFKEQ. Trimming took 0 bases from V and 5 from J; bases not matched to a gene: 9. This CDR3 has 17 amino acids. CDR3 sequence: CASSQERGGPTNNEQFF. For the CDR3, the DNA is TGTGCCAGCAGCCAAGAACGCGGGGGGCCTACCAACAATGAGCAGTTCTTC.

The rearrangement uses TRBV20-1 and TRBJ2-7, with TRBD2 matching over 11 bases. CDR1 is DFQATT and CDR2 is SNEGSKA in the germline V gene (reference sequence). The CDR3 extends over 16 amino acids. V dropped 3 bases and J dropped 4; count of bases not matched to a gene: 11. The CDR3 region has the DNA TGCAGTGCTAGTTGGCTAGCGGGGGGCCGAGATTACGAGCAGTACTTC. Residues: CSASWLAGGRDYEQYF.

The V call is TRBV24-1, the J call TRBJ2-1; D could derive from TRBD1 or TRBD2 (5 bases each). CDR1 is KGHDR and CDR2 is SFDVKD in the germline V gene. This CDR3 has 17 amino acids. The ends were cut back, 1 base at V and 1 base at J, with 13 bases in the middle. CDR3 DNA: TGTGCCACCAGTGATTTCTCCAGGGACCAGTCCTACAATGAGCAGTTCTTC. Translation: CATSDFSRDQSYNEQFF.

The rearrangement uses TRBV20-1 and TRBJ1-2; D perhaps matches TRBD1 (5 bases). The CDR3 is made up of 14 amino acids. Germline loops: CDR1 DFQATT, CDR2 SNEGSKA (reference sequence). V was shortened by 2 bases and J by 2 bases, with 12 bases between the two germline ends. This CDR3 is CSARIRAKNYGYTF. Written as DNA, the CDR3 is TGCAGTGCTAGAATCAGGGCTAAGAACTATGGCTACACCTTC.

The chain combines TRBV12-3 or TRBV12-4 with TRBJ2-3; D may match TRBD1 or TRBD2 (6 bases each). The CDR3 runs 15 residues. Trimming stripped 7 bases from V and 0 bases from J, with 14 bases between. CDR3 sequence: CASTQGGGSTDTQYF. For the CDR3, the DNA is TGTGCCAGCACCCAAGGAGGGGGGAGCACAGATACGCAGTATTTT.

The chain is built from TRBV30 and TRBJ2-3; D possibly corresponds to TRBD1 (5 bases). CDR3 length: 14 amino acids. V was shortened by 2 bases and J by 0 bases, with 9 bases between the two germline ends. The V gene's germline CDR1 is GTSNPN and CDR2 SVGIG (reference sequence). In nucleotides, the CDR3 is TGTGCCTGGAGTAAAGGGGCGAGCACAGATACGCAGTATTTT. It translates to CAWSKGASTDTQYF.

The chain employs TRBV19 and TRBJ2-1, with TRBD2 matching 11 bases. V was clipped by 5 bases and J by 5 bases; unmatched bases: 8. Per germline, CDR1 LNHDA and CDR2 SQIVND (reference sequence). CDR3 length: 16 amino acids. CDR3 amino acids: CASSADTSGGHNEQFF. The CDR3 nucleotides read TGTGCCAGTAGTGCAGACACTAGCGGGGGACACAATGAGCAGTTCTTC.

DNA of the CDR3: TGCAGTGCATGCCAGGGGGCTTCAGGCGATGAGCAGTTCTTC. It yields the protein CSACQGASGDEQFF. The chain uses TRBV20-1 and TRBJ2-1; TRBD1 matches 8 bases. The CDR3 totals 14 residues. Germline CDR1 is DFQATT and CDR2 is SNEGSKA (reference sequence). Unmatched junction bases numbered 12, after V lost 6 bases and J lost 8 bases.

This sequence joins TRBV29-1 and TRBJ1-1, with a possible D match to TRBD1 (6 bases). Germline-derived CDR1 and CDR2 are SQVTM and ANQGSEA. The ends were cut back, 4 bases at V and 5 bases at J, with 20 bases in the middle. This CDR3 has 15 residues. The CDR3 nucleotides read TGCAGCGTTGGAGGGTTACAGGGAAGAGGTACTGAAGCTTTCTTT. This sequence encodes CSVGGLQGRGTEAFF. Looking up the rest from reference TRBV29-1 and TRBJ1-1 gives the full variable domain: SAVISQKPSRDICQRGTSLTIQCQVDSQVTMMFWYRQQPGQSLTLIATANQGSEATYESGFVIDKFPISRPNLTFSTLTVSNMSPEDSSIYLCSVGGLQGRGTEAFFGQGTRLTVV.

The rearrangement joins TRBV12-3 or TRBV12-4 to TRBJ1-1; 7 positions agree with TRBD1. After removal of 6 bases from V and 5 bases from J, the junction contained 6 bases not matched to a gene. The CDR3 runs 13 residues. In DNA, the CDR3 is TGTGCCAGCAGGGGCAGGGGGATTACTGAAGCTTTCTTT. Translation gives CASRGRGITEAFF.

This chain links TRBV28 with TRBJ1-5, with a weak D call TRBD1 (6 bases). Between the trimmed V and J ends, which lost 6 bases and 0 bases, there was a span of 9 bases. In germline, CDR1 is MDHEN, CDR2 SYDVKM. The CDR3 sequence is 14 residues long. CDR3 nucleotides: TGTGCCAGCAGAACACAGGGTAGCAATCAGCCCCAGCATTTT. Amino acid sequence: CASRTQGSNQPQHF.

The chain combines TRBV25-1 with TRBJ2-5, with 11 bases lining up with TRBD2. The CDR3 covers 16 residues. Germline loops: CDR1 MGHDK, CDR2 SYGVNS. V gave up 2 bases and J gave up 5 bases; unmatched junction bases: 7. The DNA for the CDR3 is TGTGCCAGCAGTGAACCTAGCGGGAGGTTGAGGGAGACCCAGTACTTC. As protein: CASSEPSGRLRETQYF.